This T cell receptor beta chain was obtained from a study of resident and recirculating memory T cells in vitiligo. About the research overall: Whole samples, not sorted cells, were homogenized and used for genomic DNA extraction.

This clone showed up just once. Sequencing was performed with immunoSEQ multiplex PCR; in TCRdb, only in-frame clones are kept and a portion is missing. The sample lists tens of thousands of clones, roughly 90% occurring once. Patients had to be free of confetti depigmentation, indicating active vitiligo. CDR1 is LNHDA, CDR2 SQIVND, per germline (reference sequence). Trimming cost V 6 bases and J 0 bases; bases outside gene matches: 5. The CDR3 spans 14 residues. The chain joins TRBV19 to TRBJ2-7; TRBD1 agrees at 7 bases. Input material: blood. This TCR was recovered from a male donor with vitiligo. The CDR3 sequence is CASRSDRYSYEQYF. The CDR3 DNA reads as TGTGCCAGTAGATCGGACAGGTACTCCTACGAGCAGTACTTC.